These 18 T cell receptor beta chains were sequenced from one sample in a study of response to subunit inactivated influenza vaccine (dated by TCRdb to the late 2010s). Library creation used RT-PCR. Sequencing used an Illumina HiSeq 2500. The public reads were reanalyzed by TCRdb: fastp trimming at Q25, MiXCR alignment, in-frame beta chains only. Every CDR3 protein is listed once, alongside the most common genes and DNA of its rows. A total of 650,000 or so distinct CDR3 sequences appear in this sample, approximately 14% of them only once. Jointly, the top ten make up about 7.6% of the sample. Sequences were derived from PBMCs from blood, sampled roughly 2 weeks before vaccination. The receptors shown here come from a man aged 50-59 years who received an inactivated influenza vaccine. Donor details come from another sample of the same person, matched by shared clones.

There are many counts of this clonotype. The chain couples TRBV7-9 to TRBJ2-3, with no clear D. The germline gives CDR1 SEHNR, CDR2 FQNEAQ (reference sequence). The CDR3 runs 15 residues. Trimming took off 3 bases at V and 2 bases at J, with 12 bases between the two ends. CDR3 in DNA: TGTGCCAGCAGCTTTAACAACGTCGACACAGATACGCAGTATTTT. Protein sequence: CASSFNNVDTDTQYF. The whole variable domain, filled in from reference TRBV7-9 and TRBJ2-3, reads DTGVSQNPRHKITKRGQNVTFRCDPISEHNRLYWYRQTLGQGPEFLTYFQNEAQLEKSRLLSDRFSAERPKGSFSTLEIQRTEQGDSAMYLCASSFNNVDTDTQYFGPGTRLTVL.

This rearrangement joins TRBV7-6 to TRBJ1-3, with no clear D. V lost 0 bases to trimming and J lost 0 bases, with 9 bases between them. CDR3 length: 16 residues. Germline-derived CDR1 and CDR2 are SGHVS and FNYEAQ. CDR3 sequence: CASSLASASSGNTIYF. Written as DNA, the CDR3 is TGTGCCAGCAGCTTAGCCTCAGCCAGCTCTGGAAACACCATATATTTT.

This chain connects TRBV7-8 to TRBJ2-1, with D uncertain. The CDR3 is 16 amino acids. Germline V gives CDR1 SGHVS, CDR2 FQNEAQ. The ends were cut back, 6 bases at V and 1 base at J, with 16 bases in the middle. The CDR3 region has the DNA TGTGCCAGCAGTCAAGTGGGTTATGAGTCCTACAATGAGCAGTTCTTC. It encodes CASSQVGYESYNEQFF.

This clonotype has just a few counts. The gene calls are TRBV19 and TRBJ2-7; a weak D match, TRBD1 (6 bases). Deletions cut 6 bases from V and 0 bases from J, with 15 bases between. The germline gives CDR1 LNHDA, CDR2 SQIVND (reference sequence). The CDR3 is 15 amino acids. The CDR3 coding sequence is TGTGCCAGTAGCAAAAACAGGGCGAGCTCCTACGAGCAGTACTTC. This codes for CASSKNRASSYEQYF.

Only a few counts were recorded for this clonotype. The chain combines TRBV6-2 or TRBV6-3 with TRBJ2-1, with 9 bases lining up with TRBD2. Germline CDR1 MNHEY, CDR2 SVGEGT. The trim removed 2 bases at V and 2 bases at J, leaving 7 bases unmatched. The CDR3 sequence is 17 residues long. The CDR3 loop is CASSYGGSGGPYNEQFF. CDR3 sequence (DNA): TGTGCCAGCAGTTACGGGGGTAGCGGGGGACCCTACAATGAGCAGTTCTTC.

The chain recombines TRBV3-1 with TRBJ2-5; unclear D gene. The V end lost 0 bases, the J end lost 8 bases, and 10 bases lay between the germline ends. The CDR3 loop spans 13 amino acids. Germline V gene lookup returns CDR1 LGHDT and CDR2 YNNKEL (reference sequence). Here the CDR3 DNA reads TGTGCCAGCAGCCAAGACCCAAAGAAAACCCAGTACTTC. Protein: CASSQDPKKTQYF.

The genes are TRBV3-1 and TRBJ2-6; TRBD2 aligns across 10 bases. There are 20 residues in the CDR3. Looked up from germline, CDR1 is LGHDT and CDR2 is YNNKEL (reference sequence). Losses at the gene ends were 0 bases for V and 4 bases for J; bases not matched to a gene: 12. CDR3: CASSQDLLAGNFHGANVLTF. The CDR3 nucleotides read TGTGCCAGCAGCCAAGATTTACTAGCGGGGAACTTCCACGGGGCCAACGTCCTGACTTTC. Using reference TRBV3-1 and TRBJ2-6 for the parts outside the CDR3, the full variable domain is DTAVSQTPKYLVTQMGNDKSIKCEQNLGHDTMYWYKQDSKKFLKIMFSYNNKELIINETVPNRFSPKSPDKAHLNLHINSLELGDSAVYFCASSQDLLAGNFHGANVLTFGAGSRLTVL.

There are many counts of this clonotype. CDR3 sequence reads: CASSVSAETQYF. The CDR3 nucleotides are TGTGCCAGCAGTGTATCAGCAGAGACCCAGTACTTC. The chain uses TRBV2 and TRBJ2-5; D remains unclear. CDR1 is SNHLY and CDR2 is FYNNEI in the germline V gene. Trimming cost V 4 bases and J 4 bases, with 7 bases left between them. The CDR3 totals 12 residues.

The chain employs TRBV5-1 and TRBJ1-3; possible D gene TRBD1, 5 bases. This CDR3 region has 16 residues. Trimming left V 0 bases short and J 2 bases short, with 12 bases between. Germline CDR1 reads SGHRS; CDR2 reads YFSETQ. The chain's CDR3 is CASSLELGHTGNTIYF. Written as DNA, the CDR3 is TGCGCCAGCAGCTTGGAACTCGGACACACTGGAAACACCATATATTTT.

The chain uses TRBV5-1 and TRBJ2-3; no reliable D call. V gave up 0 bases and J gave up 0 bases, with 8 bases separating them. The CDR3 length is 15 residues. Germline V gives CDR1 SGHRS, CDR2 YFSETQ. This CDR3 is CASSLAGESTDTQYF. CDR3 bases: TGCGCCAGCAGCTTGGCGGGTGAAAGCACAGATACGCAGTATTTT.

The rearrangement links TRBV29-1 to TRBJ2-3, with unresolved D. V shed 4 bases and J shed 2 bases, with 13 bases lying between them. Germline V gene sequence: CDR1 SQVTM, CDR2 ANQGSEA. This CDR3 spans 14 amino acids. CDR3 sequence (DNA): TGCAGCGTTGGTCAAGGGTTCCCCACAGATACGCAGTATTTT. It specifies CSVGQGFPTDTQYF.

CDR3 sequence reads: CASSQVGQGSYNEQFF. CDR3 coding DNA: TGTGCCAGCAGCCAAGTAGGGCAGGGTTCCTACAATGAGCAGTTCTTC. The chain uses TRBV14 and TRBJ2-1; a weak D match, TRBD1 (5 bases). CDR3 length: 16 amino acids. Germline CDR1 reads SGHDN; CDR2 reads FVKESK. The V end lost 1 base, the J end lost 1 base, and 11 bases lay between the germline ends.

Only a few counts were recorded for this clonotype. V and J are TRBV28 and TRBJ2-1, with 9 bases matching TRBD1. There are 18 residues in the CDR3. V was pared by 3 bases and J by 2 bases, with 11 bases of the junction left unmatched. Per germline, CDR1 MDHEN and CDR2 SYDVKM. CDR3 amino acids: CASSLGQGATETYNEQFF. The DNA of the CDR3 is TGTGCCAGCAGTTTGGGACAGGGCGCGACGGAAACCTACAATGAGCAGTTCTTC. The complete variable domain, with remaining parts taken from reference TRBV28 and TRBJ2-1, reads DVKVTQSSRYLVKRTGEKVFLECVQDMDHENMFWYRQDPGLGLRLIYFSYDVKMKEKGDIPEGYSVSREKKERFSLILESASTNQTSMYLCASSLGQGATETYNEQFFGPGTRLTVL.

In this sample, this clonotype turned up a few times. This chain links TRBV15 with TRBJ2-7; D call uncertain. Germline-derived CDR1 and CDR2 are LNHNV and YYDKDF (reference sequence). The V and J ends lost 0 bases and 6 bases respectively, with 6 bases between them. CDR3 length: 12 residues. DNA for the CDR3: TGTGCCACCAGCAGAGAATTTCGCGAGCAGTACTTC. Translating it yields CATSREFREQYF.

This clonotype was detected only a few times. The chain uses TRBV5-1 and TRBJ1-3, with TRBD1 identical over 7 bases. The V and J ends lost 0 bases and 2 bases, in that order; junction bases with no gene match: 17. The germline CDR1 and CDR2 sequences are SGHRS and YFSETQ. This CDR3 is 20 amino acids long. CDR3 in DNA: TGCGCCAGCAGCTTGGCCTTTGGAACAGGGGAATTAGTACCTGGAAACACCATATATTTT. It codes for CASSLAFGTGELVPGNTIYF. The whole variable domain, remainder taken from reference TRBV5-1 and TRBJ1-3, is KAGVTQTPRYLIKTRGQQVTLSCSPISGHRSVSWYQQTPGQGLQFLFEYFSETQRNKGNFPGRFSGRQFSNSRSEMNVSTLELGDSALYLCASSLAFGTGELVPGNTIYFGEGSWLTVV.

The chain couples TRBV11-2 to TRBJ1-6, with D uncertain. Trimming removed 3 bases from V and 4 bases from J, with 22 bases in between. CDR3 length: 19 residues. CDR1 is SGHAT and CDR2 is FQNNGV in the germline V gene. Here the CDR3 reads CASSLGDSGRAPYNSPLHF. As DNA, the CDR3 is TGTGCCAGCAGCTTGGGCGATAGTGGACGGGCCCCTTATAATTCACCCCTCCACTTT.

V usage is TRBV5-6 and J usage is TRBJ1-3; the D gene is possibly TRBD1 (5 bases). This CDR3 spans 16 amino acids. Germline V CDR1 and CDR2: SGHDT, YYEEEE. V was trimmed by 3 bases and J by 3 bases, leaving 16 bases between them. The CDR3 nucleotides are TGTGCCAGCAGCTGGCCCCGGGGGGATGATGGAAACACCATATATTTT. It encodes CASSWPRGDDGNTIYF.

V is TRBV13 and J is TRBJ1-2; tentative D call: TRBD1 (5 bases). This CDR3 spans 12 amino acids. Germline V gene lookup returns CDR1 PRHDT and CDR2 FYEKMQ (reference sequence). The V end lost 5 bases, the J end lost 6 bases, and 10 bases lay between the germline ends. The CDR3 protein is CASSPSGDGYTF. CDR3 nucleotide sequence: TGTGCCAGCAGCCCTTCGGGGGATGGCTACACCTTC.